This TCR beta chain was retrieved from a study of identifying expanded T cells in peripheral blood. Regarding the study as a whole: Across healthy donors, higher total template counts meant significantly greater approximately 2-week count variance. Roughly 1.2 clones differed between technical replicates, versus around 16 and 19 over time.

Method: immunoSEQ multiplex PCR; TCRdb's copy keeps in-frame clones and lacks some. This repertoire shows 80,000 to 90,000 clones, 89% found once; its top ten account for 2.8%. As for this clone: Its antigen is currently unknown.

The ends lost 3 bases at V and 4 bases at J; junction bases unmatched: 8. The CDR3 loop spans 17 amino acids. CDR1 and CDR2 from the germline V gene are ENHRY and SYGVKD. The receptor was isolated from a person aged 18 to 70 in good health. The chain couples TRBV10-3 to TRBJ2-2; 10 bases line up with TRBD1. Sequences were obtained from blood. The CDR3 sequence is CAISDPDRGLGTGELFF. CDR3 DNA: TGTGCCATCAGTGACCCCGACAGGGGGCTGGGCACCGGGGAGCTGTTTTTT.